This T cell receptor (beta chain) is drawn from a study of blood T cell repertoires in COVID-19. Participants reported their clinical history, and cohort assignment relied on those reports. Symptom resolution, clearance, or two negative PCRs marked the recovered donors of Cohort 3. Authors' analysis steps: Reference gene primer amplification yielded estimated nucleated cell counts. TCRdb's copy holds only in-frame clones and misses some; the assay was immunoSEQ multiplex PCR. Clone size and the V and J calls come from that table; the DNA yielded D and trimming. The data contain about 300,000 clones, just over 85% of them singletons. CDR1 and CDR2 from the germline V gene are MNHEY and SMNVEV (reference sequence). The CDR3 totals 13 residues. Trimming removed 8 bases at V and 2 bases at J, with 12 bases between.

The sequence came from a man between 25 and 39 years old who had recovered from COVID-19. The sequenced sample was PBMCs or T cells enriched from blood (not recorded which). The chain employs TRBV27 and TRBJ2-5; weak D call: TRBD1 (5 bases). The CDR3: CASHSRQQETQYF. The CDR3 DNA reads TGTGCCAGCCACTCCCGACAGCAAGAGACCCAGTACTTC.